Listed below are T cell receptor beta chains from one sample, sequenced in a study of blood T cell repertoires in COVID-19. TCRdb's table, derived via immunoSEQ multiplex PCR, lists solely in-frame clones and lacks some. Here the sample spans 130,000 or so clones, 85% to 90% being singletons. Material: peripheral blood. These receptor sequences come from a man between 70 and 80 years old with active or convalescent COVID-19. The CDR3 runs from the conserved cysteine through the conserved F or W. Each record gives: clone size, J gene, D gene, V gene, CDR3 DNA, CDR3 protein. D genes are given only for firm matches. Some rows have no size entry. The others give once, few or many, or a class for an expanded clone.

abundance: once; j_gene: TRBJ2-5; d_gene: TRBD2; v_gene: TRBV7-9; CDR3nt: TGTGCCAGCAGCTACCAACGGGGTCAGGGAGGGGAGACCCAGTACTTC; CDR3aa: CASSYQRGQGGETQYF
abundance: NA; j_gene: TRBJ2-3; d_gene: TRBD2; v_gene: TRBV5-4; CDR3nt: TGTGCCAGCAGCTGGGCCGCCGGGACTAGCGTGGGAGATACGCAGTATTTT; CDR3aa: CASSWAAGTSVGDTQYF
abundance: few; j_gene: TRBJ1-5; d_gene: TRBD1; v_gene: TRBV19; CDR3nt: TGTGCCAGTAGTATTACAGGGGGCAATCAGCCCCAGCATTTT; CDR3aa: CASSITGGNQPQHF
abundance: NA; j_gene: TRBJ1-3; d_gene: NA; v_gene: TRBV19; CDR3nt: TGTGCCAGTAGTATTAGAGGGGACAAGAGCTCTGGAAACACCATATATTTT; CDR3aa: CASSIRGDKSSGNTIYF
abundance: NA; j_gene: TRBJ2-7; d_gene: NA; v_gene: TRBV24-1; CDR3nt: TGTGCCACCAGTGATCGGCAAAGCGCGGCAGGGAAAGTGGAGCAGTACTTC; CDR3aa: CATSDRQSAAGKVEQYF
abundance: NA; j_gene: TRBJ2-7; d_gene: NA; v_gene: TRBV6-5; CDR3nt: TGTGCCAGCAGTTACATCGGGGGCTACGAGCAGTACTTC; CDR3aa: CASSYIGGYEQYF
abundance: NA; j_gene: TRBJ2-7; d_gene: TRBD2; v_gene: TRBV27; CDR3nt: TGTGCCAGCAGTTTAGGGGCTAGCGGGACCTACGAGCAGTACTTC; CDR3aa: CASSLGASGTYEQYF
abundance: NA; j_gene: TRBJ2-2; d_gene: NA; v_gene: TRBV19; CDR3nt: TGTGCCAGTAGTATCGTCTTGACGGGCACCGGGGAGCTGTTTTTT; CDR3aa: CASSIVLTGTGELFF
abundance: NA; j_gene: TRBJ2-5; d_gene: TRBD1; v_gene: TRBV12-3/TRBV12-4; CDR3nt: TGTGCCAGCAGGACAGGGTCTGAGACCCAGTACTTC; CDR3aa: CASRTGSETQYF
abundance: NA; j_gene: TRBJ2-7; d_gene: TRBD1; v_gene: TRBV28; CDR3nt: TGTGCCAGCAGCTCCGGGACAGGGGTATCCGAGCAGTACTTC; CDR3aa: CASSSGTGVSEQYF
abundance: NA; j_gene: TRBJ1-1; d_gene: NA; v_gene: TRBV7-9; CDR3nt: TGTGCCAGCAATAGTAACATGCGGGGCATGAACACTGAAGCTTTCTTT; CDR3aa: CASNSNMRGMNTEAFF
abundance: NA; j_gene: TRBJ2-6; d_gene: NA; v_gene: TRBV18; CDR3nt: TGTGCCAGCTCACCACCTGGCCAGGGGAGCTCTGGGGCCAACGTCCTGACTTTC; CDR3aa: CASSPPGQGSSGANVLTF
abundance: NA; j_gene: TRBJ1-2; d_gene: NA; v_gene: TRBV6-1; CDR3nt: TGTGCCAGCAGTGAGGCACAGTCCACCTATGGCTACACCTTC; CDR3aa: CASSEAQSTYGYTF